This T cell receptor beta chain was identified in a study of T cells in Graves' hyperthyroidism and ophthalmopathy. Study outcomes and limitations: Blood also contained most expanded thyroid clonotypes above 0.001.

Using RNA transcripts as the source, TCR beta CDR3 regions were amplified. An initial round of RT-PCR targeting the TCR CDR3 relied on the HTBI primer set. Via MiXCR, TCRdb re-called the multiplex PCR reads, giving one row per CDR3 protein. This sample yields about 840,000 distinct CDR3 sequences, of which approximately 40% are seen a single time; roughly 8.3% belongs to the top ten. Trimming removed 5 bases from V and 3 bases from J, with 10 bases in between. The CDR3 consists of 14 residues. Per the germline V gene, CDR1 is MNHEY and CDR2 is SVGAGI. This clonotype was counted only a few times. Antigen unknown. Graves' hyperthyroidism was deemed stable absent ophthalmopathy progression within 18 months.

What was sequenced was blood. The sequence was obtained from a man between 18 and 29 years old with Graves' hyperthyroidism. The rearrangement uses TRBV6-5 and TRBJ1-4; D unresolved. The CDR3 bases are TGTGCCAGCAGTGGCCGCCAAGCTAATGAAAAACTGTTTTTT. Protein sequence: CASSGRQANEKLFF.